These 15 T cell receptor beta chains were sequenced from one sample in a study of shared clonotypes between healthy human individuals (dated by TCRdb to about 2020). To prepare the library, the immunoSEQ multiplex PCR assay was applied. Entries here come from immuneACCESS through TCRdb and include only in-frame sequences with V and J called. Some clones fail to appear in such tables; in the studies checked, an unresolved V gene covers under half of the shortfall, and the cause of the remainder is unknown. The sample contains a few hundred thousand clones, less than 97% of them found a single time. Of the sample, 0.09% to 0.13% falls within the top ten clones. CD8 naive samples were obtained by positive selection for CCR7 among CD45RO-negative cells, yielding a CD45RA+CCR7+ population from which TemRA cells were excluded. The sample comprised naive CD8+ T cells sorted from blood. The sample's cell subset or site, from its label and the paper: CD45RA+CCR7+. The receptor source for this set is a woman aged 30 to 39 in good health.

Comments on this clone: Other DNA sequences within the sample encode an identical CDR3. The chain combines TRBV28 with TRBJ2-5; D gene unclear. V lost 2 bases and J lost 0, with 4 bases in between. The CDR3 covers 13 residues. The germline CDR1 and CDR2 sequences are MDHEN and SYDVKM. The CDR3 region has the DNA TGTGCCAGCAGTTTAAGGAACCAAGAGACCCAGTACTTC. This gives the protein CASSLRNQETQYF.

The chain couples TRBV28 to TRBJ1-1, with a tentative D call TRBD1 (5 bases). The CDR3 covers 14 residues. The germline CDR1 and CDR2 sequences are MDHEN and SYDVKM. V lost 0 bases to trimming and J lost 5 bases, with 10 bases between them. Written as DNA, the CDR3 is TGTGCCAGCAGTTTATGGCAGGGTGGGACTGAAGCTTTCTTT. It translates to CASSLWQGGTEAFF.

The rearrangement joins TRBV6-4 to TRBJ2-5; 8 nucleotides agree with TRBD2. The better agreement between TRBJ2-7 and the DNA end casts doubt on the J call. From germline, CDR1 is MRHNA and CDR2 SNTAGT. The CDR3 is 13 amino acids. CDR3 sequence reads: CASSETSGYEQYF. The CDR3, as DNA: TGTGCCAGCAGTGAAACTAGCGGCTACGAGCAGTACTTC.

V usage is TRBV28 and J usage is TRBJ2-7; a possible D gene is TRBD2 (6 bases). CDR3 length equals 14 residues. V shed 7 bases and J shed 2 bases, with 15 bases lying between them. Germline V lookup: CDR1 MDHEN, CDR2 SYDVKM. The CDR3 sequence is CASTPGEGPYEQYF. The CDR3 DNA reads TGTGCCAGCACCCCGGGAGAGGGCCCCTACGAGCAGTACTTC.

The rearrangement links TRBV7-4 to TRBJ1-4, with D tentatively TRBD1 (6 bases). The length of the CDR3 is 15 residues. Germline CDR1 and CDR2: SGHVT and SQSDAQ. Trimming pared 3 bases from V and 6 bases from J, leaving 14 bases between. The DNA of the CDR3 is TGTGCCAGCAGCTTTACCGGGACATTGGATGAAAAACTGTTTTTT. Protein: CASSFTGTLDEKLFF.

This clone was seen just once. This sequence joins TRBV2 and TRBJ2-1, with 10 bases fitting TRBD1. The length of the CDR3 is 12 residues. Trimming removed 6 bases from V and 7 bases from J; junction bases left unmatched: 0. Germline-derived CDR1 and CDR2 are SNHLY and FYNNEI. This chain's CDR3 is CASRDRGNEQFF. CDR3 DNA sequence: TGTGCCAGCAGGGACAGGGGGAATGAGCAGTTCTTC.

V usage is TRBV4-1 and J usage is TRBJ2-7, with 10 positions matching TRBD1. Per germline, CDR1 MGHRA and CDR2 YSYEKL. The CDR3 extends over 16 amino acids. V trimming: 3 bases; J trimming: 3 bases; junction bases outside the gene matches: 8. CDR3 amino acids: CASSQSAGQGNYEQYF. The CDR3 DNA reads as TGCGCCAGCAGCCAGTCAGCGGGACAGGGGAACTACGAGCAGTACTTC.

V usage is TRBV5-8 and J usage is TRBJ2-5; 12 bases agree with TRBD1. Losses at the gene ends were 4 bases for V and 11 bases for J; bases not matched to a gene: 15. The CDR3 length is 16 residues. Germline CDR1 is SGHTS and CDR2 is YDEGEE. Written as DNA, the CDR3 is TGTGCCAGCAGCGGAACCGGGACAGGGGGCCCATTGGAGCAGTACTTC. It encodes CASSGTGTGGPLEQYF.

CDR3 in DNA: TGTGCCAGCAGTTCGGGAGTACTCTCCGAGCAGTACTTC. This translates into CASSSGVLSEQYF. The rearrangement links TRBV27 to TRBJ2-7, with D possibly matching TRBD2 (6 bases). Germline CDR1 reads MNHEY; CDR2 reads SMNVEV (reference sequence). V lost 4 bases, J lost 6 bases, and 13 bases lay in between. This CDR3 region has 13 residues.

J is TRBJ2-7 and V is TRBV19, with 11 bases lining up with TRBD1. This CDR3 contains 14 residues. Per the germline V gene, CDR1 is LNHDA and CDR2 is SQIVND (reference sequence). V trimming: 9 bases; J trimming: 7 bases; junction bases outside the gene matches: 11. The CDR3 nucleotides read TGTGCCAGCCCTCAAGGACAGGGGGCTCGGGAGCAGTACTTC. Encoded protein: CASPQGQGAREQYF.

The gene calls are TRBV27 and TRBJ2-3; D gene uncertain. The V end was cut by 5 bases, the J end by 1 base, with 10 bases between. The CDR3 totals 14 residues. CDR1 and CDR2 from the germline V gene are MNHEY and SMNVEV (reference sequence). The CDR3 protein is CASSPFLGTDTQYF. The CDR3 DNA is TGTGCCAGCAGTCCCTTCCTCGGCACAGATACGCAGTATTTT.

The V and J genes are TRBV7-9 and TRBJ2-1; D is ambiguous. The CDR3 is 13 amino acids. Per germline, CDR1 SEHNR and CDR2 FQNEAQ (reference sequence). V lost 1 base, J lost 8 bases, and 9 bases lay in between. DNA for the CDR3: TGTGCCAGCAGCTTAGTAGGGAACTATGAGCAGTTCTTC. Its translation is CASSLVGNYEQFF.

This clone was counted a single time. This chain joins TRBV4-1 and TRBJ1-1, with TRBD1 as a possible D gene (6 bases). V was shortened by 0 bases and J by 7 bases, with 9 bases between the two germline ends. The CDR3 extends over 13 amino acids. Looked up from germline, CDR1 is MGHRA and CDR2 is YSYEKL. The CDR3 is CASSQDRGSEAFF. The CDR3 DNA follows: TGCGCCAGCAGCCAAGATAGGGGGAGTGAAGCTTTCTTT.

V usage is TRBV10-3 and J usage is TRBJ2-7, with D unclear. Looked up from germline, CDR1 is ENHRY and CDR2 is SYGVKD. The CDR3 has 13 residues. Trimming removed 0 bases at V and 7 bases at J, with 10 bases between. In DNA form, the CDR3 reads TGTGCCATCAGTGAGTCTAGCCGGGTTGAGCAGTACTTC. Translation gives CAISESSRVEQYF.

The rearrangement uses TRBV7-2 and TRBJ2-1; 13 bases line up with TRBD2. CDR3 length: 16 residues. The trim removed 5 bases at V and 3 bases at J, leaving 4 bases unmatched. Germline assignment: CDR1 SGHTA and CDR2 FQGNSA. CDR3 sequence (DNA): TGTGCCAGCAGCCCATGGACTAGCGGGAGCTACAATGAGCAGTTCTTC. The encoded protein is CASSPWTSGSYNEQFF.